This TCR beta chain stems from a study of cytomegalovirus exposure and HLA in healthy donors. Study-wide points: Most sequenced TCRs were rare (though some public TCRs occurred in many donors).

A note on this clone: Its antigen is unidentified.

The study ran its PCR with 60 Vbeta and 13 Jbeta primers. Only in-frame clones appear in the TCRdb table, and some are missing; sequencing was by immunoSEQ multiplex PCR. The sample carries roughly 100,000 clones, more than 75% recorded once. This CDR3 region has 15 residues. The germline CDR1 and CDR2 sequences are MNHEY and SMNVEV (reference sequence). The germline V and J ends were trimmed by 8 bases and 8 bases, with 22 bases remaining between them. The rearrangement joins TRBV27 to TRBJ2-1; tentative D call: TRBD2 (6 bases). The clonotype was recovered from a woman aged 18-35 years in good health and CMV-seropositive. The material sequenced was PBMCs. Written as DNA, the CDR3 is TGTGCCAGCTTAGGAGCGGGCCAACAGTCCGATGAGCAGTTCTTC. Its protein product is CASLGAGQQSDEQFF.